The present TCR beta chain was sequenced within a study of T cell repertoires and Cas9 in healthy adults. Study-wide background: Multi-effector potency, cytotoxicity and lineage were assessed in SpCas9-reactive CD4 and CD8 T cells.

Germline V gene data show CDR1 as MNHEY and CDR2 as SVGAGI. V gave up 2 bases and J gave up 1 base, with 8 bases separating them. The CDR3 is 14 residues long. Assay used: immunoSEQ multiplex PCR; TCRdb lists only in-frame clones, some missing. The sample yields approximately 22,000 clones, 85% to 95% seen once. The receptor was isolated from a human donor in good health. The sequencing sample was made of CD4+ effector T cells (CD127+, CD25-, CD137-, CD154-) from PBMCs; culture status not recorded. The chain links TRBV6-5 to TRBJ1-1, with a possible D match to TRBD1 (5 bases). As DNA, the CDR3 is TGTGCCAGCAGTTACAGGCAGGGGAACACTGAAGCTTTCTTT. Protein: CASSYRQGNTEAFF.